These 8 T cell receptor beta chains originate from one sample sequenced in a study of cytomegalovirus exposure and HLA in healthy donors. The primer mix had 60 Vbeta and 13 Jbeta primers. Produced via immunoSEQ multiplex PCR; TCRdb's table is partial and in-frame only. The sample records 120,000 or so clones, 66% being singletons. The sequenced material came from PBMCs. These TCRs come from a man in his late teens or twenties in good health and CMV-seronegative.

V and J are TRBV15 and TRBJ2-1; D not certain. V was pared by 0 bases and J by 7 bases, with 7 bases between. Germline V gene lookup returns CDR1 LNHNV and CDR2 YYDKDF (reference sequence). This CDR3 comprises 13 residues. DNA for the CDR3: TGTGCCACCAGCAGAGACCGACAAAATGAGCAGTTCTTC. Residues: CATSRDRQNEQFF.

This chain joins TRBV28 and TRBJ2-1, with TRBD1 matching over 9 bases. The CDR3 consists of 14 residues. Per the germline V gene, CDR1 is MDHEN and CDR2 is SYDVKM. Trimming at V came to 4 bases and at J to 6 bases, leaving 4 bases not matched to a gene. CDR3 bases: TGTGCCAGCAGTTACAGGGGGCGCGGCAATGAGCAGTTCTTC. Its translation: CASSYRGRGNEQFF.

With respect to this clone: This same CDR3 is encoded by further DNA sequences in the sample. CDR3 in amino acids: CAIDDPRGTGELFF. The CDR3 bases are TGTGCCATCGACGACCCTCGGGGCACCGGGGAGCTGTTTTTT. The J gene is TRBJ2-2, the V gene TRBV10-3, with D possibly being TRBD2 (5 bases). CDR1 and CDR2 (germline): ENHRY, SYGVKD. Trimming removed 8 bases from V and 4 bases from J, with 14 bases in between. This CDR3 is 14 amino acids long.

The chain has TRBV28 and TRBJ1-5, with TRBD1 matching 8 bases. CDR3 length equals 18 residues. CDR1 and CDR2 from the germline V gene are MDHEN and SYDVKM. J was trimmed by 6 bases and V by 3 bases; bases with no gene match: 16. CDR3 coding DNA: TGTGCCAGCAGTTTTAACGGGACAGGTTCCCGGTGGGGTCAGCCCCAGCATTTT. As protein: CASSFNGTGSRWGQPQHF.

The chain carries TRBV6-6 and TRBJ1-5; 10 nucleotides match TRBD1. CDR1 MNHNY and CDR2 SVGAGI come from the germline V gene (reference sequence). This CDR3 comprises 15 residues. Trimming at V came to 2 bases and at J to 7 bases, leaving 5 bases not matched to a gene. The CDR3 DNA reads as TGTGCCAGCAGTTACGGGGACAGGGGCGGACAGCCCCAGCATTTT. It specifies CASSYGDRGGQPQHF.

The CDR3 loop is CATETDRVENYEQYF. CDR3 DNA sequence: TGTGCCACTGAAACCGACAGGGTCGAAAACTACGAGCAGTACTTC. The chain recombines TRBV6-6 with TRBJ2-7; 7 bases are a match to TRBD1. The V segment lost 10 bases and the J segment 3 bases; nucleotides outside the gene matches: 15. Germline lookup yields CDR1 MNHNY and CDR2 SVGAGI (reference sequence). This CDR3 contains 15 residues.

This chain links TRBV9 with TRBJ2-2, with D maybe TRBD2 (5 bases). The length of the CDR3 is 13 residues. CDR1 is SGDLS, CDR2 YYNGEE, per germline. V was cut by 7 bases and J by 2 bases, with 9 bases left in between. CDR3 DNA: TGTGCCAGCCGGACTGGTAACACCGGGGAGCTGTTTTTT. Its protein is CASRTGNTGELFF.

The V gene is TRBV7-9, the J gene TRBJ1-4; maybe TRBD1 (6 bases). Germline V gene data show CDR1 as SEHNR and CDR2 as FQNEAQ (reference sequence). The CDR3 is 16 amino acids. The ends were cut back, 5 bases at V and 10 bases at J, with 23 bases in the middle. The CDR3 DNA reads TGTGCCAGCAGCCCCCAGACGGGGGGCGCTGAAAGAAAACTGTTTTTT. This encodes CASSPQTGGAERKLFF.